This T cell receptor beta chain was retrieved from a study of cytomegalovirus exposure and HLA in healthy donors. The PCR ran on 60 Vbeta and 13 Jbeta primers. Per the original data handling: A later analysis tallied roughly 77 million unique TCR beta chains, around 10 million of them shared. Assay used: immunoSEQ multiplex PCR; TCRdb lists only in-frame clones, some missing. D and trimming come from the DNA, and the V and J calls and clone size come from that table. The sample lists about 130,000 clones; about 85% were seen once. General observations from the study: Productive rates of about 87% or about 30% were seen for most TCR beta V segments in an earlier analysis. Evidence from a later analysis indicated that most CMV-associated TCR beta chains looked HLA-restricted. Specificity for CMV antigens was confirmed in vitro for a few of the CMV-associated chains.

As concerns this clone: Its target is unknown.

J gave up 7 bases and V 5 bases, and 8 bases lay outside the gene matches. CDR1 and CDR2 from the germline V gene are SGHRS and YFSETQ. This CDR3 spans 14 amino acids. Specimen: PBMCs. The TCR comes from a woman aged 25 to 45 in good health and CMV-seropositive. The chain combines TRBV5-1 with TRBJ2-1, with TRBD1 identical over 8 bases. CDR3 in amino acids: CASSRQGQENEQFF. In DNA form, the CDR3 reads TGCGCCAGCAGTAGACAGGGACAGGAAAATGAGCAGTTCTTC.